Listed below are T cell receptor beta chains from one sample, sequenced in a study of blood T cell repertoires in COVID-19. Profiling relied on immunoSEQ multiplex PCR, and the TCRdb table lists in-frame clones only, not all of them. Among 100,000 to 120,000 clones, about 85% were seen once, and the ten largest hold less than 2%. The sequenced sample was peripheral blood. The receptors were gathered from a man in his fifties with acute or convalescent COVID-19. CDR3s leave out the opening cysteine and the closing phenylalanine or tryptophan. Each record gives: V gene, J gene, CDR3 protein.

TRBV6-1,TRBJ1-5,ASSESAPGAQPQH
TRBV5-5,TRBJ1-3,ASSLDRGYSGNTIY
TRBV7-9,TRBJ1-1,ASSFSATNTEAF
TRBV28,TRBJ2-2,ASSLRGQGDIGELF
TRBV19,TRBJ1-1,ASSIVGRGTEAF
TRBV6-5,TRBJ1-2,ASSYDRGRDYGYT
TRBV9,TRBJ2-1,ASSVEAYLNEQF
TRBV28,TRBJ1-2,ASSPVWAPANYGYT
TRBV7-3,TRBJ1-1,ASSPKGRGNTEAF
TRBV19,TRBJ1-4,ASNPTGGREKLF
TRBV28,TRBJ2-2,ASSLFASGPGELF
TRBV3-1/TRBV3-2,TRBJ2-7,ASSQAPSGGAVEQY
TRBV15,TRBJ1-4,ATSRDLRTGNEKLF
TRBV29-1,TRBJ1-2,SVGTGTGGGYT
TRBV5-1,TRBJ2-7,ASSLDPAGVYEQY
TRBV30,TRBJ1-1,AWTRDRNTEAF
TRBV4-1,TRBJ1-2,ASRNLGTGEGGYT
TRBV4-1,TRBJ1-4,ASSRDGTGGEKLF
TRBV7-2,TRBJ1-2,ASSLTRTGVEGYT
TRBV3-1/TRBV3-2,TRBJ1-5,ASSQATGGQPQH
TRBV28,TRBJ1-2,ASRSGDYGYT
TRBV28,TRBJ1-5,ASSPRGGFVSNQPQH
TRBV5-5,TRBJ1-4,ASSPEGGRTNEKLF
TRBV19,TRBJ1-4,ASSPRTGAEKLF
TRBV28,TRBJ1-1,ASSLAGLGTEAF
TRBV27,TRBJ2-3,ASSLRGSTDTQY
TRBV3-1/TRBV3-2,TRBJ1-1,ASSQGGGTEAF
TRBV2,TRBJ1-3,ASSRQGAGNTIY
TRBV6-2/TRBV6-3,TRBJ1-1,ASSYAAGQLNTEAF
TRBV27,TRBJ2-6,ASSSRGFPSGANVLT
TRBV12-3/TRBV12-4,TRBJ1-5,ASASQGGQPQH
TRBV6-5,TRBJ1-4,ASYEGGVYEKLF
TRBV5-1,TRBJ1-2,ASSLDGGYT
TRBV28,TRBJ1-1,ASSFRVRKTEAF
TRBV19,TRBJ1-2,ASSKQRDRRYGYT
TRBV14,TRBJ1-1,ASSQQQRTEAF
TRBV5-1,TRBJ2-5,ASSPGQGSRETQY
TRBV5-1,TRBJ1-2,ASSLAGPGTGSYGYT
TRBV2,TRBJ2-2,ASSEARQAYGGELF
TRBV18,TRBJ2-3,ASSPPTGGPQDTQY
TRBV7-7,TRBJ2-1,ASSLGGTDNEQF
TRBV2,TRBJ2-1,ARTARAGGPVSYNEQF
TRBV25-1,TRBJ1-1,ASSAATGGDTEAF
TRBV3-1/TRBV3-2,TRBJ1-2,ASSQGVQNYGYT
TRBV9,TRBJ1-5,ASSVVGTGEGFGPQH
TRBV27,TRBJ2-2,ASKSGGRGTGELF
TRBV12-3/TRBV12-4,TRBJ1-2,ASSRTGSGYT
TRBV5-6,TRBJ1-6,ASSFVTYNSPLH
TRBV6-5,TRBJ1-3,ASSRTGDSGNTIY
TRBV28,TRBJ2-7,ASSQVSGDSYEQY
TRBV12-3/TRBV12-4,TRBJ1-4,ASSFRGNEKLF
TRBV14,TRBJ1-2,ASSQQQGVYGYT
TRBV12-5,TRBJ1-1,ASGLRGGGTEAF
TRBV10-1,TRBJ2-1,ASSVTRGNEQF
TRBV30,TRBJ1-2,AWSRGGGYGIYGYT